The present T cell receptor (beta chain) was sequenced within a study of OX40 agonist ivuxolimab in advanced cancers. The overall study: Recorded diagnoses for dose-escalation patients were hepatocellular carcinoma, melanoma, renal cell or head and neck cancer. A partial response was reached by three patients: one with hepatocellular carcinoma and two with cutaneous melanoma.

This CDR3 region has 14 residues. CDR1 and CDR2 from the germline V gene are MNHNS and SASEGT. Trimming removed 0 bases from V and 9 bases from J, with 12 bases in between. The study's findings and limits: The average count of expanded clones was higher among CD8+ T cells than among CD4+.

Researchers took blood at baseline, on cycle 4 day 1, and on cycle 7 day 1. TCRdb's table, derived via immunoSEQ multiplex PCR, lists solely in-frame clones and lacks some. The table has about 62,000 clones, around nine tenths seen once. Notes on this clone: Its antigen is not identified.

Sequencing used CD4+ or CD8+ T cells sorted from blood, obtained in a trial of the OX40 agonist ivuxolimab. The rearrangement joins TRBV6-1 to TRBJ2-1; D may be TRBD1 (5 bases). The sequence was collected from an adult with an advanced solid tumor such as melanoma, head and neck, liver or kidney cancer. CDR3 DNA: TGTGCCAGCAGTGAAGCGCAGGGTAGTAGTGAGCAGTTCTTC. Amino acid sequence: CASSEAQGSSEQFF.